This paragraph covers one TCR beta chain sequence. The sample comes from a study of blood T cell repertoires in COVID-19. For the study at large: Samples representing acute and convalescent COVID-19 were sourced from the United States, Italy and Spain.

This CDR3 has 16 residues. Trimming shortened V by 6 bases and J by 0 bases, and 15 bases separated the two germline ends. Germline CDR1 is SNHLY and CDR2 is FYNNEI. As originally analysed: Reference gene primer amplification in the assay estimated nucleated cell counts. Data came from immunoSEQ multiplex PCR; TCRdb stores just in-frame clones and leaves some out. Clone size and V and J calls were adopted from that table, with D and trimming inferred from the DNA. Counted here are 200,000 to 250,000 clones, approximately 83% occurring once; the ten biggest clones make up about 3%. The specimen was peripheral blood. The chain carries TRBV2 and TRBJ2-4, with D tentatively TRBD2 (6 bases). This clonotype originated in a woman aged 25 to 39 who had recovered from COVID-19. The CDR3 spells CASRAIAEVAKNIQYF. CDR3 in DNA: TGTGCCAGCAGGGCCATAGCGGAGGTAGCCAAAAACATTCAGTACTTC.